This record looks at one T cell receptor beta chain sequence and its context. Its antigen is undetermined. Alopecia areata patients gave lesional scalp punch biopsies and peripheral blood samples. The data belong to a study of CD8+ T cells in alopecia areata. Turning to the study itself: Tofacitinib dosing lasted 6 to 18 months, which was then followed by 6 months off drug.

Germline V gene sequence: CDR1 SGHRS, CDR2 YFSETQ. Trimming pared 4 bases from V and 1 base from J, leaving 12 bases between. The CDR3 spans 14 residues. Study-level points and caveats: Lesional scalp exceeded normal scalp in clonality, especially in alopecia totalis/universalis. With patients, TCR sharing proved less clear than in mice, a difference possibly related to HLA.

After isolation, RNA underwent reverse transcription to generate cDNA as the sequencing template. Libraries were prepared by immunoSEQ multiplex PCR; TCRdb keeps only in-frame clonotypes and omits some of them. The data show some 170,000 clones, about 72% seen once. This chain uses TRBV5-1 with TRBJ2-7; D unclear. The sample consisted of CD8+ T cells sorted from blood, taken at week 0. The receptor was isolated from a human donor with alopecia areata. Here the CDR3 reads CASSAPEKSYEQYF. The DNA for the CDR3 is TGCGCCAGCAGCGCCCCAGAGAAGTCCTACGAGCAGTACTTC.